The rows below give T cell receptor beta chains drawn from one sample of a study of blood T cell repertoires in COVID-19. Measured with immunoSEQ multiplex PCR; TCRdb has only the in-frame clones, and not every one. The profile shows under 350,000 clones, just over 85% of them singletons. Sequenced input: PBMCs or T cells enriched from blood (not recorded which). These TCRs come from a man aged 25 to 40 who had recovered from COVID-19. The CDR3 runs from the conserved cysteine through the conserved F or W. The D gene is left open where the match is weak. Where a row states a size, it is once, few, many or the class of an expanded clone; other rows omit it.

once	TRBJ2-3	15	NA	TRBV19	TGTGCCAGCGGGGAGGGGGGCGGTTTCACAGATACGCAGTATTTT	CASGEGGGFTDTQYF
few	TRBJ1-5	14	TRBD1	TRBV10-2	TGCGCCAGCAAAGGACAGGGGGAGAATCAGCCCCAGCATTTT	CASKGQGENQPQHF
NA	TRBJ2-5	15	TRBD1	TRBV3-1/TRBV3-2	TGTGCCAGCAGCCTCCCGGGACAGGGGGAAGAGACCCAGTACTTC	CASSLPGQGEETQYF
NA	TRBJ1-6	13	NA	TRBV19	TGTGCCAGTAGTCCAGATTATAATTCACCCCTCCACTTT	CASSPDYNSPLHF
few	TRBJ1-4	15	TRBD1	TRBV2	TGTGCCAGCAAGTTCAGTGGACAGGGAGATGAAAAACTGTTTTTT	CASKFSGQGDEKLFF
few	TRBJ2-7	15	TRBD1	TRBV5-1	TGCGCCAGCAGCTTCGGACAGGGCGTCTCCTACGAGCAGTACTTC	CASSFGQGVSYEQYF
NA	TRBJ2-7	15	NA	TRBV2	TGTGCCAGCAGTCCCGGACAGCCCTTCTCCTACGAGCAGTACTTC	CASSPGQPFSYEQYF
NA	TRBJ1-1	16	NA	TRBV11-3	TGTGCCAGCAGCTTAGTGTACAGGGCGGTGGACACTGAAGCTTTCTTT	CASSLVYRAVDTEAFF
few	TRBJ1-6	14	NA	TRBV6-5	TGTGCCAGCACAAGCGGAGGGGATAATTCACCCCTCCACTTT	CASTSGGDNSPLHF
NA	TRBJ2-1	14	TRBD2	TRBV13	TGTGCCAGCAATGGCGGGAGCTCCTACAATGAGCAGTTCTTC	CASNGGSSYNEQFF
NA	TRBJ2-6	17	NA	TRBV27	TGTGCCAGCAGATCACGGGGGATACCATCTGGGGCCAACGTCCTGACTTTC	CASRSRGIPSGANVLTF
NA	TRBJ1-6	16	TRBD1	TRBV19	TGTGCCAGTAGTTCCCCCGGGACAGGAGCTAATTCACCCCTCCACTTT	CASSSPGTGANSPLHF
NA	TRBJ1-2	14	NA	TRBV6-5	TGTGCCAGCAGTTACTCGAAGACAAACTATGGCTACACCTTC	CASSYSKTNYGYTF
once	TRBJ2-7	12	NA	TRBV6-2/TRBV6-3	TGTGCCAGCAGTATAGACAGCTACGAGCAGTACTTC	CASSIDSYEQYF
NA	TRBJ2-3	19	TRBD1	TRBV10-1	TGCGCCAGCGGAGGACAGGGAGATGAGGCTACTACCCTCACAGATACGCAGTATTTT	CASGGQGDEATTLTDTQYF
NA	TRBJ1-3	14	NA	TRBV5-4	TGTGCCAGCAGCCTCAGGAACTCTGGAAACACCATATATTTT	CASSLRNSGNTIYF
NA	TRBJ1-1	15	NA	TRBV18	TGTGCCAGCTCACCACCAGGAGGGGCCTACACTGAAGCTTTCTTT	CASSPPGGAYTEAFF
NA	TRBJ2-3	15	NA	TRBV27	TGTGCCAGCAGTTTGGGGGCGGCAGGGGAAGATACGCAGTATTTT	CASSLGAAGEDTQYF
NA	TRBJ2-1	14	TRBD1	TRBV28	TGTGCCAGCAGTCTCGCCACAGGGGGAGAAAAGCAGTTCTTC	CASSLATGGEKQFF
NA	TRBJ2-3	15	NA	TRBV7-9	TGTGCCAGCAGCTTAGGGGGGCCTTTTACAGATACGCAGTATTTT	CASSLGGPFTDTQYF
once	TRBJ1-1	16	TRBD1	TRBV6-5	TGTGCCAGCAGTTACCCCCCGACAGGGGGCATCACTGAAGCTTTCTTT	CASSYPPTGGITEAFF
few	TRBJ1-3	14	NA	TRBV19	TGTGCCAGTACTCGGACGGGGGGGACGGGCACCATATATTTT	CASTRTGGTGTIYF
NA	TRBJ1-5	13	NA	TRBV7-2	TGTGCCAGCAGCTTAGAGGGGATTCAGCCCCAGCATTTT	CASSLEGIQPQHF
NA	TRBJ2-1	15	NA	TRBV30	TGTGCCTGGACTCTCGTGGGGGCGGACAACAATGAGCAGTTCTTC	CAWTLVGADNNEQFF
NA	TRBJ2-7	16	TRBD1	TRBV6-6	TGTGCCAGCAGTCGTCCTCACAGGGGGCGCTCCTACGAGCAGTACTTC	CASSRPHRGRSYEQYF
NA	TRBJ1-1	16	NA	TRBV12-5	TGTGCTAGTGGTTTGGTACTTTCCGGGGGATTAGTGCGGGCTTTCTTT	CASGLVLSGGLVRAFF
NA	TRBJ2-2	16	NA	TRBV11-2	TGTGCCAGCAGCTTAGATCGGCAGGGGTACACCGGGGAGCTGTTTTTT	CASSLDRQGYTGELFF
NA	TRBJ1-5	16	NA	TRBV18	TGTGCCAGCTCAGCTACAGCGGGGATGGGGGATCAGCCCCAGCATTTT	CASSATAGMGDQPQHF
NA	TRBJ2-7	15	TRBD2	TRBV29-1	TGCAGCGTATCCGGGACTAGCGGGGGGGCCTACGAGCAGTACTTC	CSVSGTSGGAYEQYF
once	TRBJ2-3	15	TRBD1	TRBV9	TGTGCCAGCAGCTTCCGGGACAGGGGTACAGATACGCAGTATTTT	CASSFRDRGTDTQYF
NA	TRBJ1-1	12	TRBD1	TRBV3-1/TRBV3-2	TGTGCCAGCGGCAGGGGGAGCACTGAAGCTTTCTTT	CASGRGSTEAFF
NA	TRBJ1-1	13	NA	TRBV18	TGTGCCAGCTCACCCCGTCCCAACACTGAAGCTTTCTTT	CASSPRPNTEAFF
NA	TRBJ2-1	14	TRBD1	TRBV6-5	TGTGCCAGCAGTTTGGACAGGGTCGTTGGTGAGCAGTTCTTC	CASSLDRVVGEQFF
once	TRBJ2-3	15	TRBD2	TRBV11-2	TGTGCCAGCAGCCACCCCGCGGGAGGGGAAGATACGCAGTATTTT	CASSHPAGGEDTQYF
NA	TRBJ2-1	16	TRBD1	TRBV7-9	TGTGCCAGCGTTACGCTAGGGGACAGGGTCTACAATGAGCAGTTCTTC	CASVTLGDRVYNEQFF
NA	TRBJ1-2	12	NA	TRBV19	TGTGCCAGCCGCCCCCGGGATGCGGGCTACACCTTC	CASRPRDAGYTF
many	TRBJ2-2	12	NA	TRBV5-6	TGTGCCAGCAGCTTTAGCACCGGGGAGCTGTTTTTT	CASSFSTGELFF
NA	TRBJ2-7	14	NA	TRBV7-2	TGTGCCAGCAGCTTAGAGTCAGGGACCTACGAGCAGTACTTC	CASSLESGTYEQYF
NA	TRBJ1-3	17	TRBD1	TRBV18	TGTGCCAGCTCACCGTCCCGGGACAGGGCGGCTGGAAACACCATATATTTT	CASSPSRDRAAGNTIYF
NA	TRBJ2-1	12	NA	TRBV7-2	TGTGCCAGCAGCTTAAATCGAGACTACCAAATCTTC	CASSLNRDYQIF
NA	TRBJ2-7	14	NA	TRBV7-2	TGTGCCAGCAGCCCCGAGCCCGCCTCCTACGAGCAGTACTTC	CASSPEPASYEQYF
NA	TRBJ1-2	16	NA	TRBV9	TGTGCCAGCAGCGCACAAACCGCAATACAGGGTTCCGGCTACACCTTC	CASSAQTAIQGSGYTF
NA	TRBJ2-5	12	NA	TRBV5-1	TGCGCCAGCAGCTTATCAGGGGAGACCCAGTACTTC	CASSLSGETQYF
NA	TRBJ1-6	20	NA	TRBV24-1	TGTGCCACCAGTGATAGGCTATACAGGCCCCCTACACACTATAATTCACCCCTCCACTTT	CATSDRLYRPPTHYNSPLHF
NA	TRBJ1-3	14	NA	TRBV5-6	TGTGCCAGCAGCTTGCGGGGATCTGGAAACACCATATATTTT	CASSLRGSGNTIYF
NA	TRBJ2-1	14	NA	TRBV5-1	TGCGCCAGCAGCTTGGAACAGTCTTACAATGAGCAGTTCTTC	CASSLEQSYNEQFF
once	TRBJ2-1	17	TRBD2	TRBV11-2	TGTGCCAGCAGCTACGGGACTAGCGGGGAGGTTTGGAATGAGCAGTTCTTC	CASSYGTSGEVWNEQFF
NA	TRBJ1-2	12	NA	TRBV13	TGTGCCAGCAGCCATCCGGGCTATGGCTACACCTTC	CASSHPGYGYTF
NA	TRBJ2-1	15	NA	TRBV27	TGTGCCAGCAGTTTGGAGGGTCCCTCAAACAATGAGCAGTTCTTC	CASSLEGPSNNEQFF
NA	TRBJ1-1	14	TRBD1	TRBV28	TGTGCCAGCATCTCAGGGGGCCTGAACACTGAAGCTTTCTTT	CASISGGLNTEAFF
NA	TRBJ2-5	15	NA	TRBV19	TGTGCCAGTAGTATTAACCCGGGGTCCGGGGAGACCCAGTACTTC	CASSINPGSGETQYF
NA	TRBJ2-7	12	NA	TRBV12-3/TRBV12-4	TGTGCCAGCAGTCAACTTACTTACGAGCAGTACTTC	CASSQLTYEQYF
NA	TRBJ1-6	16	TRBD1	TRBV5-1	TGCGCCAGCAGCCCGGAAAAGACAGGGGGAAATTCACCCCTCCACTTT	CASSPEKTGGNSPLHF
NA	TRBJ2-1	15	NA	TRBV10-2	TGCGCCAGCAGCGAGACTAGGGCGAACTACAATGAGCAGTTCTTC	CASSETRANYNEQFF
NA	TRBJ2-2	14	TRBD2	TRBV18	TGTGCCAGCTCACCGGGACTAAACACCGGGGAGCTGTTTTTT	CASSPGLNTGELFF